A single sample is the source of the 31 T cell receptor beta chains below, sequenced in a study of OX40 agonist ivuxolimab in advanced cancers. Assay: immunoSEQ multiplex PCR; the TCRdb copy retains only in-frame clones and omits some. The sample has tens of thousands of clones, about 82% seen once. The sequencing here drew on CD4+ or CD8+ T cells sorted from blood, taken in a trial of the OX40 agonist ivuxolimab. Source of these receptors: an adult with an advanced solid tumor such as melanoma, head and neck, liver or kidney cancer.

This rearrangement joins TRBV19 to TRBJ1-4; 7 bases match TRBD1. CDR1 is LNHDA and CDR2 is SQIVND in the germline V gene (reference sequence). The CDR3 has 17 residues. V shed 10 bases, J shed 0 bases, and the junction held 14 bases outside the gene matches. In DNA form, the CDR3 reads TGTGCCACCACCGGGCAGGGGGGAACGGCAACTAATGAAAAACTGTTTTTT. It is translated as CATTGQGGTATNEKLFF.

CDR3 DNA sequence: TGTGCCAGTAATCCGGGACAGGGAGTCGGTCAGCCCCAGCATTTT. This gives the protein CASNPGQGVGQPQHF. The J gene is TRBJ1-5, the V gene TRBV19; 9 bases map to TRBD1. V shed 7 bases, J shed 6 bases, and the junction held 10 bases outside the gene matches. The CDR3 runs 15 residues. Looked up from germline, CDR1 is LNHDA and CDR2 is SQIVND (reference sequence).

This clone showed up just once. The chain employs TRBV10-3 and TRBJ1-2, with TRBD1 matching 11 bases. The CDR3 length is 14 residues. Germline-derived CDR1 and CDR2 are ENHRY and SYGVKD. The junction had 6 bases not matched to a gene; V was cut back by 8 bases and J by 4 bases. CDR3 protein: CAISGQGAGYGYTF. The CDR3 DNA follows: TGTGCCATCTCTGGACAGGGGGCAGGCTATGGCTACACCTTC.

The chain uses TRBV10-3 and TRBJ2-5, with TRBD1 matching over 7 bases. CDR3 size: 13 residues. V trimming: 5 bases; J trimming: 2 bases; junction bases outside the gene matches: 2. Germline CDR1 is ENHRY and CDR2 is SYGVKD. As DNA, the CDR3 is TGTGCCATCAGTTTACAGGGGCAAGAGACCCAGTACTTC. Translated: CAISLQGQETQYF.

This chain links TRBV6-1 with TRBJ2-1; 9 positions agree with TRBD2. Looked up from germline, CDR1 is MNHNS and CDR2 is SASEGT. The ends lost 3 bases at V and 7 bases at J; junction bases unmatched: 7. The CDR3 is made up of 15 amino acids. The CDR3 loop is CASSEGGGATNEQFF. The CDR3 DNA reads as TGTGCCAGCAGTGAGGGCGGGGGGGCAACTAATGAGCAGTTCTTC.

The chain recombines TRBV5-1 with TRBJ2-7; D perhaps matches TRBD1 (6 bases). With 6 bases removed from V and 0 bases from J, the gap between germline ends came to 13 bases. Germline CDR1 and CDR2: SGHRS and YFSETQ. The CDR3 loop spans 14 amino acids. The DNA of the CDR3 is TGCGCCAGCAACACAGGGTCCTCCTCCTACGAGCAGTACTTC. Its translation is CASNTGSSSYEQYF. The full variable domain, in which reference TRBV5-1 and TRBJ2-7 provide the parts outside the CDR3, is KAGVTQTPRYLIKTRGQQVTLSCSPISGHRSVSWYQQTPGQGLQFLFEYFSETQRNKGNFPGRFSGRQFSNSRSEMNVSTLELGDSALYLCASNTGSSSYEQYFGPGTRLTVT.

The chain has TRBV20-1 and TRBJ1-2; D is unclear. CDR3 length: 9 residues. The ends were cut back, 3 bases at V and 8 bases at J, with 4 bases in the middle. CDR1 and CDR2 (germline): DFQATT, SNEGSKA (reference sequence). Here the CDR3 reads CSAREGYTF. The CDR3 DNA is TGCAGTGCTAGGGAGGGCTACACCTTC.

The chain uses TRBV9 and TRBJ2-3, with a tentative D call TRBD1 (5 bases). CDR3 length: 15 amino acids. V was pared by 0 bases and J by 0 bases, with 8 bases between. Germline assignment: CDR1 SGDLS and CDR2 YYNGEE. CDR3 nucleotide sequence: TGTGCCAGCAGCGTAGATTCAGGGAGCACAGATACGCAGTATTTT. This translates into CASSVDSGSTDTQYF.

This chain uses TRBV7-9 with TRBJ2-7, with no clear D. The CDR3 is 11 amino acids. Trimming removed 5 bases at V and 3 bases at J, with 5 bases between. Germline V gene data show CDR1 as SEHNR and CDR2 as FQNEAQ (reference sequence). CDR3 DNA sequence: TGTGCCAGCAGCGGGCACTACGAGCAGTACTTC. As protein: CASSGHYEQYF.

This clone was counted only a few times. The chain carries TRBV5-6 and TRBJ2-7, with 8 bases matching TRBD1. V was pared by 2 bases and J by 5 bases, with 6 bases of the junction left unmatched. CDR1 SGHDT and CDR2 YYEEEE come from the germline V gene. The CDR3 consists of 14 residues. CDR3 nucleotide sequence: TGTGCCAGCAGCTTTACCGACAGGGGAGACGAGCAGTACTTC. Translation gives CASSFTDRGDEQYF.

The chain has TRBV5-6 and TRBJ2-7; the D is unclear. The CDR3 is made up of 11 amino acids. V lost 4 bases and J lost 2, with 4 bases in between. CDR1 and CDR2 (germline): SGHDT, YYEEEE. The CDR3 DNA reads as TGTGCCAGCAGCCAAGCCTACGAGCAGTACTTC. Its protein product is CASSQAYEQYF. The full variable domain, completed using reference TRBV5-6 and TRBJ2-7, is DAGVTQSPTHLIKTRGQQVTLRCSPKSGHDTVSWYQQALGQGPQFIFQYYEEEERQRGNFPDRFSGHQFPNYSSELNVNALLLGDSALYLCASSQAYEQYFGPGTRLTVT.

The chain joins TRBV7-2 to TRBJ2-2; possible D gene TRBD1, 5 bases. The CDR3 has 14 amino acids. CDR1 is SGHTA, CDR2 FQGNSA, per germline. V lost 1 base, J lost 4 bases, and 7 bases lay in between. In nucleotides, the CDR3 is TGTGCCAGCAGCTTAGACAGGTTCACCGGGGAGCTGTTTTTT. Translated: CASSLDRFTGELFF.

This clone was recorded a few times. This chain uses TRBV9 with TRBJ1-1, with a tentative D call TRBD1 (5 bases). Germline V lookup: CDR1 SGDLS, CDR2 YYNGEE. CDR3 length equals 13 residues. Between the trimmed V and J ends, which lost 1 base and 1 base, there was a span of 5 bases. CDR3 residues: CASSVQGNTEAFF. The CDR3 DNA follows: TGTGCCAGCAGCGTACAGGGGAACACTGAAGCTTTCTTT.

The rearrangement uses TRBV11-2 and TRBJ1-3; D remains ambiguous. Germline lookup yields CDR1 SGHAT and CDR2 FQNNGV. The CDR3 sequence is 14 residues long. The V and J ends lost 5 bases and 0 bases respectively, with 8 bases between them. CDR3 amino acids: CASSPGLSGNTIYF. CDR3 in DNA: TGTGCCAGCAGCCCTGGCCTCTCTGGAAACACCATATATTTT.

V and J are TRBV5-1 and TRBJ2-7; D not certain. CDR1 and CDR2 from the germline V gene are SGHRS and YFSETQ. With 0 bases removed from V and 2 bases from J, the gap between germline ends came to 6 bases. The CDR3 covers 13 residues. CDR3 sequence reads: CASSLDLAYEQYF. Here the CDR3 DNA reads TGCGCCAGCAGCTTGGACCTGGCCTACGAGCAGTACTTC.

The chain recombines TRBV5-1 with TRBJ1-1, with 8 bases identical to TRBD1. The CDR3 is made up of 13 amino acids. Germline V CDR1 and CDR2: SGHRS, YFSETQ. V shed 1 base, J shed 7 bases, and the junction held 3 bases outside the gene matches. DNA of the CDR3: TGCGCCAGCAGCTTGCAAGGACAGGGTGAAGCTTTCTTT. Translated: CASSLQGQGEAFF.

There are a few counts of this clone. The V and J genes are TRBV19 and TRBJ2-3, with TRBD2 identical over 14 bases. V trimming: 6 bases; J trimming: 1 base; junction bases outside the gene matches: 6. The CDR3 is made up of 17 amino acids. Per germline, CDR1 LNHDA and CDR2 SQIVND (reference sequence). CDR3 region: CASRKKTSGGGTDTQYF. DNA for the CDR3: TGTGCCAGTAGAAAAAAGACTAGCGGGGGGGGCACAGATACGCAGTATTTT.

The chain employs TRBV7-3 and TRBJ2-1; 8 bases map to TRBD2. V lost 5 bases to trimming and J lost 2 bases; unmatched junction nucleotides: 8. CDR1 is SGHTA and CDR2 is FQGTGA in the germline V gene. The CDR3 is 16 residues long. The CDR3 spells CASSPIGTSPYNEQFF. Here the CDR3 DNA reads TGTGCCAGCAGCCCCATCGGGACTAGTCCCTACAATGAGCAGTTCTTC.

This rearrangement joins TRBV18 to TRBJ2-7; 7 nucleotides align to TRBD1. After removal of 5 bases from V and 0 bases from J, the junction contained 7 bases not matched to a gene. Germline CDR1 KGHSH, CDR2 LQKENI. This CDR3 is 15 amino acids long. The CDR3 sequence is CASSRTGADSYEQYF. In DNA form, the CDR3 reads TGTGCCAGCTCAAGAACAGGGGCTGACTCCTACGAGCAGTACTTC.

This chain connects TRBV6-6 to TRBJ1-2, with D hard to call. Germline CDR1 reads MNHNY; CDR2 reads SVGAGI (reference sequence). CDR3 length: 15 amino acids. V was clipped by 2 bases and J by 3 bases, with 13 bases between them. CDR3 in amino acids: CASSYPRLNDYGYTF. The CDR3, as DNA: TGTGCCAGCAGTTACCCCCGGCTCAACGACTATGGCTACACCTTC.

The sample holds one count of this clone. The rearrangement joins TRBV18 to TRBJ2-2; no definite D call. The CDR3 extends over 14 amino acids. V lost 3 bases, J lost 3 bases, and 8 bases lay in between. Germline CDR1 is KGHSH and CDR2 is LQKENI. CDR3 DNA: TGTGCCAGCTCACCTCCGACGGACACCGGGGAGCTGTTTTTT. Translated, it gives CASSPPTDTGELFF.

This sequence joins TRBV5-1 and TRBJ2-5, with TRBD2 matching over 7 bases. From germline, CDR1 is SGHRS and CDR2 YFSETQ. J was trimmed by 4 bases and V by 2 bases; bases with no gene match: 2. There are 13 residues in the CDR3. This CDR3 reads CASSFPGGETQYF. In nucleotides, the CDR3 is TGCGCCAGCAGCTTTCCGGGGGGAGAGACCCAGTACTTC.

CDR3 coding DNA: TGTGCCAGCAGCGTAGGCCCGTCGAGGGACGAGCAGTACTTC. Amino acids: CASSVGPSRDEQYF. This chain links TRBV9 with TRBJ2-7; maybe TRBD2 (5 bases). The CDR3 runs to 14 residues. With 0 bases removed from V and 5 bases from J, the gap between germline ends came to 12 bases. Germline-derived CDR1 and CDR2 are SGDLS and YYNGEE.

The chain recombines TRBV5-4 with TRBJ1-2, with D tentatively TRBD1 (6 bases). Germline loops: CDR1 SGHNT, CDR2 YYREEE (reference sequence). V was cut by 6 bases and J by 8 bases, with 20 bases left in between. This CDR3 has 14 amino acids. This CDR3 is CASKTDQGRQGYTF. The CDR3 DNA follows: TGTGCCAGCAAGACTGATCAGGGGAGACAGGGCTACACCTTC.

The chain has TRBV7-9 and TRBJ1-2; 8 bases agree with TRBD1. J was trimmed by 3 bases and V by 3 bases; bases with no gene match: 0. Germline loops: CDR1 SEHNR, CDR2 FQNEAQ (reference sequence). The CDR3 contains 13 residues. For the CDR3, the DNA is TGTGCCAGCAGCTTGACAGGGGACTATGGCTACACCTTC. Translation: CASSLTGDYGYTF.

The count of this clone is one. The chain has TRBV7-9 and TRBJ2-1; 9 bases fit TRBD1. This CDR3 comprises 14 residues. J gave up 7 bases and V 7 bases, and 8 bases lay outside the gene matches. Per the germline V gene, CDR1 is SEHNR and CDR2 is FQNEAQ (reference sequence). The CDR3 sequence is CASKRTGDRNEQFF. The CDR3 nucleotides are TGTGCCAGCAAACGGACAGGGGATAGGAATGAGCAGTTCTTC.

The chain couples TRBV7-9 to TRBJ2-7; the match to TRBD2 covers 9 bases. Germline loops: CDR1 SEHNR, CDR2 FQNEAQ (reference sequence). The CDR3 consists of 15 residues. V lost 0 bases, J lost 4 bases, and 4 bases stayed unmatched. CDR3 loop: CASSLAAGGHYEQYF. The CDR3 nucleotides read TGTGCCAGCAGCTTAGCTGCGGGAGGGCATTACGAGCAGTACTTC.

This clone has a handful of counts. The chain carries TRBV7-3 and TRBJ1-6; D unclear. The length of the CDR3 is 15 residues. Per the germline V gene, CDR1 is SGHTA and CDR2 is FQGTGA. The V end lost 0 bases, the J end lost 8 bases, and 11 bases lay between the germline ends. The CDR3 coding sequence is TGTGCCAGCAGCTTAACGGCCCGATGGGATTCACCCCTCCACTTT. Translated, it gives CASSLTARWDSPLHF.

The rearrangement uses TRBV30 and TRBJ2-2; the D gene is possibly TRBD2 (5 bases). Trimming shortened V by 5 bases and J by 4 bases, and 14 bases separated the two germline ends. CDR1 and CDR2 (germline): GTSNPN, SVGIG (reference sequence). The CDR3 is made up of 14 amino acids. CDR3 sequence reads: CAWALAGTTGELFF. As DNA, the CDR3 is TGTGCCTGGGCTCTGGCGGGTACCACCGGGGAGCTGTTTTTT.

The chain couples TRBV4-2 to TRBJ2-5; 11 bases are a match to TRBD2. CDR1 is LGHNA and CDR2 is YNFKEQ in the germline V gene. CDR3 size: 19 residues. Trimming removed 4 bases from V and 0 bases from J; junction bases left unmatched: 13. CDR3 in DNA: TGTGCCAGCAGCCCCCGTAGTAGCGGGGGGGCAAGATACCAAGAGACCCAGTACTTC. It specifies CASSPRSSGGARYQETQYF.

This clone has a single count. V is TRBV28 and J is TRBJ1-5; TRBD1 might be the D (6 bases). The CDR3 extends over 14 amino acids. V gave up 2 bases and J gave up 7 bases, with 12 bases separating them. Per germline, CDR1 MDHEN and CDR2 SYDVKM. CDR3 in amino acids: CASSLTGKGQPQHF. The CDR3 DNA follows: TGTGCCAGCAGTTTAACAGGGAAGGGACAGCCCCAGCATTTT. Drawing the rest from reference TRBV28 and TRBJ1-5, the complete variable domain is DVKVTQSSRYLVKRTGEKVFLECVQDMDHENMFWYRQDPGLGLRLIYFSYDVKMKEKGDIPEGYSVSREKKERFSLILESASTNQTSMYLCASSLTGKGQPQHFGDGTRLSIL.